This T cell receptor (beta chain) was obtained from a study of T cells in Graves' hyperthyroidism and ophthalmopathy. Regions amplified from RNA transcripts were the TCR beta CDR3 regions. The HTBI primer set drove a first-round RT-PCR of the TCR CDR3. From the multiplex PCR reads, TCRdb called clonotypes with MiXCR, one entry per CDR3 protein. In the table there are a few hundred thousand distinct CDR3 sequences, about 43% of which are singletons. An absence of ophthalmopathy progression within 18 months meant stable Graves' hyperthyroidism. Findings of the study overall: Blood shared most expanded thyroid clonotypes above 0.001.

The sample holds many counts of this clonotype. The antigen remains undetermined. This CDR3 has 17 amino acids. With 6 bases clipped from V and 1 base from J, the junction kept 12 bases outside the gene matches. In germline, CDR1 is ENHRY, CDR2 SYGVKD. The TCR comes from a woman aged 18-35 years with Graves' hyperthyroidism. Specimen: peripheral blood or thyroid tissue (not recorded which). The chain has TRBV10-3 and TRBJ2-7; the match to TRBD2 covers 10 bases. The chain's CDR3 is CAIRPRGLAGESYEQYF. In DNA form, the CDR3 reads TGTGCCATCAGACCCCGGGGGCTAGCGGGAGAGTCCTACGAGCAGTACTTC.